This T cell receptor beta chain came from a study of breast tumors, draining lymph nodes, adjacent tissues. In TCRdb, the multiplex PCR reads were re-called with MiXCR into one record per CDR3 protein. The sample yields about 140,000 distinct CDR3 sequences, approximately 29% seen once. Between the trimmed V and J ends, which lost 11 bases and 7 bases, there was a span of 20 bases. Germline assignment: CDR1 MNHNS and CDR2 SASEGT. This CDR3 has 13 amino acids. Study-wide results and limits: Tumors had less TCR diversity than lymph nodes, more than nontumor tissue.

Breast cancer patients provided tissue from their axillary draining lymph nodes. About this clonotype: No antigen is known for it.

This TCR was recovered from a female donor with breast cancer. Some clones in this sample may be carry-over from other donors' samples. The V gene is TRBV6-1, the J gene TRBJ1-2; a possible D gene is TRBD1 (6 bases). The sequenced sample was axillary lymph node tissue. The CDR3 sequence: CASRHGGALGYTF. CDR3 in DNA: TGTGCCTCCAGACACGGGGGGGCGCTTGGCTACACCTTC.